This T cell receptor beta chain was retrieved from a study of tumor-infiltrating lymphocytes in localized non-small cell lung cancer. Study-wide background: The cohort mixed smokers and never-smokers, several histologies, and some post-neoadjuvant-chemotherapy samples. Overall study findings and caveats: Higher tumor T cell infiltration than in uninvolved lung was supported by TCRbeta sequencing. Only some patients had TCR sequencing, depending on available tissue. Tumor T-cell fraction was not associated with recurrence-free survival.

Generated by immunoSEQ multiplex PCR, the TCRdb table keeps only in-frame clones and is missing some. Among 14,000 to 15,000 clones listed, around 81% were seen once. This CDR3 is built from 16 residues. The germline gives CDR1 SGHRS, CDR2 YFSETQ. Trimming took 5 bases from V and 1 from J; bases not matched to a gene: 5. In the case of this clone: Its antigen is currently unknown.

This receptor was obtained from a human donor with non-small cell lung cancer. Material for sequencing was lung tumor tissue. The V call is TRBV5-1, the J call TRBJ2-1, with 11 bases matching TRBD2. CDR3 amino acids: CASRPTSGSSYNEQFF. The CDR3 DNA follows: TGCGCCAGCAGGCCTACTAGCGGGAGTTCCTACAATGAGCAGTTCTTC.